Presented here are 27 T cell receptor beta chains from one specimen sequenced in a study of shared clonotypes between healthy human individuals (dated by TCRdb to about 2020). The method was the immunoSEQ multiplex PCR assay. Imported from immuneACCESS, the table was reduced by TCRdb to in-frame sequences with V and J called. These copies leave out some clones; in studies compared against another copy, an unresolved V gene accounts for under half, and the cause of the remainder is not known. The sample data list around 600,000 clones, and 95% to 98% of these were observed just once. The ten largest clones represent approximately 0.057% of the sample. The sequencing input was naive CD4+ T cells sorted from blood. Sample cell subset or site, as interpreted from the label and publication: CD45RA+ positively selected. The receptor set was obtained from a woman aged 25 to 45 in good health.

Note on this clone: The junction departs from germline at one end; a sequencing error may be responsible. CDR3 in DNA: TGTGCCAGCAGCTTGAATTCCTTCGAGCAGTACTTC. Its protein is CASSLNSFEQYF. This chain links TRBV5-6 with TRBJ2-7; no clear D. CDR3 length: 12 amino acids. Germline V gives CDR1 SGHDT, CDR2 YYEEEE.

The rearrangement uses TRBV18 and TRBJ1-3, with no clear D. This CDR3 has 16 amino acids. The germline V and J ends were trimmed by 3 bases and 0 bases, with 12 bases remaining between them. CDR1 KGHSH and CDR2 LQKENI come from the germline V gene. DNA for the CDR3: TGTGCCAGCTCACCGACTCAGGCGCCCTCTGGAAACACCATATATTTT. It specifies CASSPTQAPSGNTIYF.

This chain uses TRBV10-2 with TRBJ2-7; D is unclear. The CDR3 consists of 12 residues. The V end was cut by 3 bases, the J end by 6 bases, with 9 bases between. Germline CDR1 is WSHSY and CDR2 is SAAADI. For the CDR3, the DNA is TGCGCCAGCAGTGAACACAGAGGCGAGCAGTACTTC. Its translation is CASSEHRGEQYF.

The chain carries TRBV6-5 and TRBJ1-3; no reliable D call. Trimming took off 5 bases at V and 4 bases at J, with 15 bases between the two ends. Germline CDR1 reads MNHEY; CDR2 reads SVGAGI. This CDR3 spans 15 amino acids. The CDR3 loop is CASSQTYQPGNTIYF. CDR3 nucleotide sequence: TGTGCCAGCAGTCAAACCTACCAACCCGGAAACACCATATATTTT.

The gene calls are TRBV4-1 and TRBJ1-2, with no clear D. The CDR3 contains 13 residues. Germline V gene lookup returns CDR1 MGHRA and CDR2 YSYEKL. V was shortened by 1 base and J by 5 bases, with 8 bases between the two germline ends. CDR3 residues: CASSQAADYGYTF. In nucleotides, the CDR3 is TGCGCCAGCAGCCAAGCGGCAGATTATGGCTACACCTTC.

DNA of the CDR3: TGTGCCAGCTCCCCCCGGACAGGATACTACAATGAGCAGTTCTTC. Protein sequence: CASSPRTGYYNEQFF. V is TRBV11-2 and J is TRBJ2-1, with 7 nucleotides matching TRBD1. The CDR3 is 15 residues long. Germline V lookup: CDR1 SGHAT, CDR2 FQNNGV. The ends lost 8 bases at V and 3 bases at J; junction bases unmatched: 10.

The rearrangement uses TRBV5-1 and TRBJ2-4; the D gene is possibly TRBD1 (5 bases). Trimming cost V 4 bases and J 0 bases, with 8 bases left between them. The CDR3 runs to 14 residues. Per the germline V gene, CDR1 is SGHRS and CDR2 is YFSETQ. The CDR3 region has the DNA TGCGCCAGCAGCCAGGACACAGCCAAAAACATTCAGTACTTC. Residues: CASSQDTAKNIQYF. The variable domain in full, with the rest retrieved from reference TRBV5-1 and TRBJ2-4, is KAGVTQTPRYLIKTRGQQVTLSCSPISGHRSVSWYQQTPGQGLQFLFEYFSETQRNKGNFPGRFSGRQFSNSRSEMNVSTLELGDSALYLCASSQDTAKNIQYFGAGTRLSVL.

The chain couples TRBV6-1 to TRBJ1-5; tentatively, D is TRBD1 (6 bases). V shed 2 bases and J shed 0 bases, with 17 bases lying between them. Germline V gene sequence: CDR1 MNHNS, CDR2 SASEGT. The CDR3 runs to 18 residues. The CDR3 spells CASSEIGERGYSNQPQHF. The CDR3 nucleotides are TGTGCCAGCAGTGAAATTGGCGAAAGGGGGTATAGCAATCAGCCCCAGCATTTT.

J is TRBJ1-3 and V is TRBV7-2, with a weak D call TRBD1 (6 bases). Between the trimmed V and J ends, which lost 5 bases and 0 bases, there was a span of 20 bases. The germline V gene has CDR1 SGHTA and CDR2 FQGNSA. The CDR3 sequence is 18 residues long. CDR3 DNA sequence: TGTGCCAGCAGCACCCTAGCCGGGACACCGTCCTCTGGAAACACCATATATTTT. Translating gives CASSTLAGTPSSGNTIYF.

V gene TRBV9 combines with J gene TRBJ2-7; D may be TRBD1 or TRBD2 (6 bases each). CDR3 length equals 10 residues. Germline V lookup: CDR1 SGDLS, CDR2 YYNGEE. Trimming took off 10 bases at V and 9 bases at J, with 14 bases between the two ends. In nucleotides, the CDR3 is TGTGCCGAAAGAGGGGGGTCGCAGTACTTC. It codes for CAERGGSQYF.

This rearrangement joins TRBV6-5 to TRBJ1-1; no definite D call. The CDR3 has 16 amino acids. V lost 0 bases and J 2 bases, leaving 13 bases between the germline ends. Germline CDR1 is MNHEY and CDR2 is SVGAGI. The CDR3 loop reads CASSYSVDGLNTEAFF. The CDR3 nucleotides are TGTGCCAGCAGTTACTCGGTGGACGGATTAAACACTGAAGCTTTCTTT.

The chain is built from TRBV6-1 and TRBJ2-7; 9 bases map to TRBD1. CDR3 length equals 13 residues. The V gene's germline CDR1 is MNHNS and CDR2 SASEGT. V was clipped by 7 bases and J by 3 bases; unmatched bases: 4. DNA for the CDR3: TGTGCCAGCACCGGGACAGGGCACTACGAGCAGTACTTC. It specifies CASTGTGHYEQYF.

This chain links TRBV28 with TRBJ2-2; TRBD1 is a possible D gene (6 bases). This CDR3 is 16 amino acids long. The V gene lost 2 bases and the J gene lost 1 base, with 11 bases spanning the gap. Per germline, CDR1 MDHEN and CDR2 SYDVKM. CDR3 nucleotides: TGTGCCAGCAGTTTAATCCGGGACATGAACACCGGGGAGCTGTTTTTT. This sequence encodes CASSLIRDMNTGELFF.

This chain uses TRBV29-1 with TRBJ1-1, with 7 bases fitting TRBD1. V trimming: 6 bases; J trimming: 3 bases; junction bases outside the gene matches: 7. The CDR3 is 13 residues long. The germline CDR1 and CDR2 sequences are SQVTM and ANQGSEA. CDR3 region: CSVQGDTYTEAFF. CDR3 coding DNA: TGCAGCGTCCAGGGGGACACCTACACTGAAGCTTTCTTT.

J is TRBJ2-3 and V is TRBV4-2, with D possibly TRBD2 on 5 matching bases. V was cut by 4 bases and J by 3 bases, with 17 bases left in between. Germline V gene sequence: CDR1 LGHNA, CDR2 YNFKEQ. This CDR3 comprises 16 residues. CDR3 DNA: TGTGCCAGCAGCCCCCCAATGGGGAGAGGGACAGATACGCAGTATTTT. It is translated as CASSPPMGRGTDTQYF.

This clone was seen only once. CDR3 DNA: TGTGCCAGCAGCTTAGGGCGGGGTGGACTAGCGGGCAATGAGCAGTTCTTC. Its protein is CASSLGRGGLAGNEQFF. The rearrangement links TRBV11-2 to TRBJ2-1; 11 positions agree with TRBD2. The V and J ends lost 1 base and 6 bases, in that order; junction bases with no gene match: 8. The CDR3 loop spans 17 amino acids. The germline gives CDR1 SGHAT, CDR2 FQNNGV. Looking up the rest from reference TRBV11-2 and TRBJ2-1 gives the full variable domain: EAGVAQSPRYKIIEKRQSVAFWCNPISGHATLYWYQQILGQGPKLLIQFQNNGVVDDSQLPKDRFSAERLKGVDSTLKIQPAKLEDSAVYLCASSLGRGGLAGNEQFFGPGTRLTVL.

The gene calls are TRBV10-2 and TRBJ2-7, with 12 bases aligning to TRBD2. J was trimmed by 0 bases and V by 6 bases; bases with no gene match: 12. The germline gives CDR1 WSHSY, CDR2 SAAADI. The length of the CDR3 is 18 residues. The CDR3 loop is CASRGSKTSGRFSYEQYF. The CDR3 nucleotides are TGCGCCAGCAGGGGAAGCAAAACTAGCGGGAGGTTCTCCTACGAGCAGTACTTC.

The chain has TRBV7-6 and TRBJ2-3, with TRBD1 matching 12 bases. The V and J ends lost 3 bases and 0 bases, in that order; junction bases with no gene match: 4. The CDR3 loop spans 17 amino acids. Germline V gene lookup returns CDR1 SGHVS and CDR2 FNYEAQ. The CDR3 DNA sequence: TGTGCCAGCAGCTTGGGACAGGGGGCTACTAGCACAGATACGCAGTATTTT. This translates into CASSLGQGATSTDTQYF.

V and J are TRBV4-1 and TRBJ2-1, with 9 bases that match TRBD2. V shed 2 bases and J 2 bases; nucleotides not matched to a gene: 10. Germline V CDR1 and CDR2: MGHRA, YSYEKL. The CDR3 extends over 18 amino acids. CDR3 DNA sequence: TGCGCCAGCAGCCAACTTAGCGGGAGCGAATCGACCTACAATGAGCAGTTCTTC. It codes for CASSQLSGSESTYNEQFF.

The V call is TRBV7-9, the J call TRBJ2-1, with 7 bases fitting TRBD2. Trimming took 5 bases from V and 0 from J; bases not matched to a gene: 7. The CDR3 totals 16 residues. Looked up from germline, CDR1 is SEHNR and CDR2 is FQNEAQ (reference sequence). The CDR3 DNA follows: TGTGCCAGCAGCGCTTGGGGCGGGAGCTCCTACAATGAGCAGTTCTTC. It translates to CASSAWGGSSYNEQFF.

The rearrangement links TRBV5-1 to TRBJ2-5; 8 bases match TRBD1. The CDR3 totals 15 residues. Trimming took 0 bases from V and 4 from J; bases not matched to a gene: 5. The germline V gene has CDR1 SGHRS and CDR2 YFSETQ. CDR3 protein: CASSLAQGDRETQYF. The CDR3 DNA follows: TGCGCCAGCAGCTTGGCACAGGGGGATCGAGAGACCCAGTACTTC.

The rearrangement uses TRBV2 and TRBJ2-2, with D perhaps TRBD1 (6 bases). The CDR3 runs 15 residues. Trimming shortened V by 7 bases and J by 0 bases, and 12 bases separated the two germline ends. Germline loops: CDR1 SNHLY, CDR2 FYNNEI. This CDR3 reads CASKKTGTNTGELFF. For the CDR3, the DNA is TGTGCCAGCAAGAAGACAGGTACGAACACCGGGGAGCTGTTTTTT.

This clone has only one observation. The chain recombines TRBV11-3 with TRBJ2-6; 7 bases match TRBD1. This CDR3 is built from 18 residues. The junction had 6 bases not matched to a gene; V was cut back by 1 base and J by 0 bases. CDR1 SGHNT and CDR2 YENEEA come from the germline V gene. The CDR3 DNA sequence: TGTGCCAGCAGCTTAGTGGTCAGGGGGTTCTCTGGGGCCAACGTCCTGACTTTC. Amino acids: CASSLVVRGFSGANVLTF.

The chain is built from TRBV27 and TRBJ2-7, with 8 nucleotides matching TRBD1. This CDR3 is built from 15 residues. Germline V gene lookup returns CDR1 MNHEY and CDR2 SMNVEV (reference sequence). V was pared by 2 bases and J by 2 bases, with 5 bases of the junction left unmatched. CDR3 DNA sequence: TGTGCCAGCAGTTTAAGTACAGGGGGGCCCTACGAGCAGTACTTC. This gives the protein CASSLSTGGPYEQYF.

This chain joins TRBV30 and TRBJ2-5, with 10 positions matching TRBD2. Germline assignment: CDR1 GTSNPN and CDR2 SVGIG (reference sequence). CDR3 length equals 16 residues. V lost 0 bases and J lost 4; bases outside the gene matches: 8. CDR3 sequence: CAWSVGWLAGAETQYF. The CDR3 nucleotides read TGTGCCTGGAGTGTAGGCTGGCTAGCGGGAGCAGAGACCCAGTACTTC.

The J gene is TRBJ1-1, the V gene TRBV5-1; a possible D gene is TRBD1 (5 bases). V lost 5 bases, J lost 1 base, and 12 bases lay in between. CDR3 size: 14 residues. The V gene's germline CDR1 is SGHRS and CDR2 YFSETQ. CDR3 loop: CASRGRATNTEAFF. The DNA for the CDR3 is TGCGCCAGCAGGGGCAGGGCCACGAACACTGAAGCTTTCTTT.

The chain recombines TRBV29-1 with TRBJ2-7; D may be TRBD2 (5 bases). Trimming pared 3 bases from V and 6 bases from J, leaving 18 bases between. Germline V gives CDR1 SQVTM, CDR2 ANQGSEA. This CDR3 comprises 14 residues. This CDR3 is CSVEERTERSEQYF. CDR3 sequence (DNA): TGCAGCGTTGAGGAGAGGACTGAACGGAGCGAGCAGTACTTC.